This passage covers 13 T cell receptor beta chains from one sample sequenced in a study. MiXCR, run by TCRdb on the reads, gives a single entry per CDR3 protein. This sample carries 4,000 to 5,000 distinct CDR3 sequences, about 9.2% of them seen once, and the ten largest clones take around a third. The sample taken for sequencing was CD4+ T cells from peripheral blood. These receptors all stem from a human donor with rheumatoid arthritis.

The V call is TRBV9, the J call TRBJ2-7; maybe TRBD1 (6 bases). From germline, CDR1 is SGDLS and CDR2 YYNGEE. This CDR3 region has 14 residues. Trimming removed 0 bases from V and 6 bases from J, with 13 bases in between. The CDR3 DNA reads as TGTGCCAGCAGCGTAGAGGACAGCCGGGGCGAGCAGTACTTC. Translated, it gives CASSVEDSRGEQYF. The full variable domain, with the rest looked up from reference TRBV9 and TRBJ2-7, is DSGVTQTPKHLITATGQRVTLRCSPRSGDLSVYWYQQSLDQGLQFLIQYYNGEERAKGNILERFSAQQFPDLHSELNLSSLELGDSALYFCASSVEDSRGEQYFGPGTRLTVT.

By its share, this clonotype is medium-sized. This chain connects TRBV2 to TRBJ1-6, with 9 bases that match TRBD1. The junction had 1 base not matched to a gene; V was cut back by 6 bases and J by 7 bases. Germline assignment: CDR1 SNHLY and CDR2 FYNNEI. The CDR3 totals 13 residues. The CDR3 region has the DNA TGTGCCAGCAGGGGGACAGGGAATTCACCCCTCCACTTT. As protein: CASRGTGNSPLHF.

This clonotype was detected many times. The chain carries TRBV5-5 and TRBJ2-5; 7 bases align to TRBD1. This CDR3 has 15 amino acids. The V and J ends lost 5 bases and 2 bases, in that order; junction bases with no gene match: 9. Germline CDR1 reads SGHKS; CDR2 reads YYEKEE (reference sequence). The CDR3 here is CASRKPPGQQETQYF. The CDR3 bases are TGTGCCAGCAGAAAACCTCCGGGACAGCAAGAGACCCAGTACTTC.

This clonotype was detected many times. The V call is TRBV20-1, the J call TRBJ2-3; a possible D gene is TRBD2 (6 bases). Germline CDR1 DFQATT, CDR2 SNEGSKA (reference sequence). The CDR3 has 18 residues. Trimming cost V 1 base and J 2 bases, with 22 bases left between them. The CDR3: CSARAGGAGLGHTDTQYF. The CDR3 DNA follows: TGCAGTGCTAGAGCCGGCGGCGCGGGACTGGGGCACACAGATACGCAGTATTTT.

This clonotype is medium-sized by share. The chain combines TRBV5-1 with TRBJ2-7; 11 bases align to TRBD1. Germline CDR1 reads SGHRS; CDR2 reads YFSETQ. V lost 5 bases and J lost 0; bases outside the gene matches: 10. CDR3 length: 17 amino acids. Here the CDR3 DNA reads TGCGCCAGCAGACCCCCCGGGACAGGGGGAGGCTCCTACGAGCAGTACTTC. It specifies CASRPPGTGGGSYEQYF.

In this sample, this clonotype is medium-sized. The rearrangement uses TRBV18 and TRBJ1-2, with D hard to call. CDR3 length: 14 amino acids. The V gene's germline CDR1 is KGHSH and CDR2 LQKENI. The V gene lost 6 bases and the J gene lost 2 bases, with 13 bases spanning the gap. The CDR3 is CASSSPGDNYGYTF. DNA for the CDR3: TGTGCCAGCTCGTCACCGGGAGACAACTATGGCTACACCTTC.

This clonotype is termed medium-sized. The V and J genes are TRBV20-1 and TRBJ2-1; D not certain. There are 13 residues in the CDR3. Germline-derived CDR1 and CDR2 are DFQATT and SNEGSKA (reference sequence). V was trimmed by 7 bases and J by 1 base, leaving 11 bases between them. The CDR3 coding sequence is TGCAGTGTTCTTAGTCCTTCCTACAATGAGCAGTTCTTC. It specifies CSVLSPSYNEQFF.

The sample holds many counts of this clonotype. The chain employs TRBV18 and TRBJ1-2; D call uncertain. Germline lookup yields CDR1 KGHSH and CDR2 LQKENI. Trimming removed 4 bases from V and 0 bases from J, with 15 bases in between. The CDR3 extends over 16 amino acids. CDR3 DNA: TGTGCCAGCTCACTGGGATCTTCCCGCCCTAACTATGGCTACACCTTC. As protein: CASSLGSSRPNYGYTF.

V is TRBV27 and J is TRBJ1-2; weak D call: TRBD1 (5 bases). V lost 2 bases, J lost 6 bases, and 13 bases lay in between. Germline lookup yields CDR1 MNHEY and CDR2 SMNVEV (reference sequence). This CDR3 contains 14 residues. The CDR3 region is CASSLRAREDGYTF. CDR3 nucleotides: TGTGCCAGCAGTTTAAGGGCCAGGGAGGATGGCTACACCTTC.

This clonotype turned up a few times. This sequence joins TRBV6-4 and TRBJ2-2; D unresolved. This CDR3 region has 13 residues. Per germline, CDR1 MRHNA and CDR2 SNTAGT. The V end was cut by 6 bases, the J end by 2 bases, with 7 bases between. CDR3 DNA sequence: TGTGCCAGCAGCCCCACTAACACCGGGGAGCTGTTTTTT. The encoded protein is CASSPTNTGELFF.

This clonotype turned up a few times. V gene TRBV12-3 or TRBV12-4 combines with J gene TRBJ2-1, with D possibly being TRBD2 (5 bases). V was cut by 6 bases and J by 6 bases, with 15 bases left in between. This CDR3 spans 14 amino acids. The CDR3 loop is CASSGKRAINEQFF. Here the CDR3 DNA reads TGTGCCAGCAGCGGAAAGAGGGCCATCAATGAGCAGTTCTTC.

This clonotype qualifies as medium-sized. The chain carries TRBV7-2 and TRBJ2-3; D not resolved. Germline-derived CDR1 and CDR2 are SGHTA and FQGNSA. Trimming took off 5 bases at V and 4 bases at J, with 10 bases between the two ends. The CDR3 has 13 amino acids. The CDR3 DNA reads TGTGCCAGCAGCCCCGACAAGTCAGATACGCAGTATTTT. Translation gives CASSPDKSDTQYF.

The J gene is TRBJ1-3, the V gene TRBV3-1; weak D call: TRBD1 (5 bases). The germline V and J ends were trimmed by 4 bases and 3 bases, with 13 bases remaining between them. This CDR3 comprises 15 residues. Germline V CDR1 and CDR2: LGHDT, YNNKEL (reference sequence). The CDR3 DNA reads TGTGCCAGCAGCCGGGGACTCATGGATGGAAACACCATATATTTT. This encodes CASSRGLMDGNTIYF.